This is a list of T cell receptor beta chains from one sample in a study of blood T cell repertoires in COVID-19. The repertoire was sequenced with immunoSEQ multiplex PCR; TCRdb's copy has only in-frame clones and lacks some. The repertoire holds 60,000 or so clones, with 87% as singletons. Sequenced material: peripheral blood. The origin of the receptors is a human donor with acute or convalescent COVID-19. The donor label of this sample is uncertain. CDR3s include the opening cysteine and the closing phenylalanine or tryptophan. A D gene is named only where the DNA matches it firmly. Not all rows give a size; the values are once, few, many and, for expanded clones, a class.

NA	TRBV7-8	TRBJ1-5	NA	CASSLRGMGNQPQHF	TGTGCCAGCAGCTTAAGGGGTATGGGCAATCAGCCCCAGCATTTT
NA	TRBV7-2	TRBJ2-4	TRBD2	CASSPTGLAGNIQYF	TGTGCCAGCAGCCCCACGGGACTAGCGGGAAACATTCAGTACTTC
few	TRBV7-6	TRBJ1-5	NA	CASSLVADSPYQPQHF	TGTGCCAGCAGCTTAGTTGCGGACAGCCCGTATCAGCCCCAGCATTTT
NA	TRBV3-1/TRBV3-2	TRBJ2-3	NA	CASSPNLQALLTDTQYF	TGTGCCAGCAGCCCCAACCTGCAGGCATTGTTAACAGATACGCAGTATTTT
NA	TRBV25-1	TRBJ2-1	TRBD1	CASRPTGVVNEQFF	TGTGCCAGCAGACCGACAGGGGTGGTCAATGAGCAGTTCTTC
NA	TRBV6-6	TRBJ1-2	NA	CASSGDTYGYTF	TGTGCCAGCAGTGGCGACACCTATGGCTACACCTTC
NA	TRBV25-1	TRBJ2-1	TRBD2	CASSGQASGRSEQFF	TGTGCCAGCAGTGGCCAGGCTAGCGGGAGAAGTGAGCAGTTCTTC
NA	TRBV27	TRBJ2-1	TRBD2	CASGRVVYNEQFF	TGTGCCTCAGGGAGGGTAGTTTACAATGAGCAGTTCTTC
NA	TRBV7-2	TRBJ1-6	NA	CASLRTAGNSPLHF	TGTGCCAGCCTCAGGACGGCGGGGAATTCACCCCTCCACTTT
NA	TRBV5-4	TRBJ2-7	NA	CASSLSRLAAPVYEQYF	TGTGCCAGCAGCTTGTCCCGATTAGCGGCACCGGTCTACGAGCAGTACTTC
NA	TRBV6-4	TRBJ2-5	NA	CASTCEGEAVGRVTQYF	TGTGCCAGCACCTGCGAGGGGGAAGCGGTTGGGCGGGTGACCCAGTACTTC
NA	TRBV7-9	TRBJ1-5	TRBD1	CASSSNRGQPQHF	TGTGCCAGCAGCTCAAACAGGGGTCAGCCCCAGCATTTT
NA	TRBV11-2	TRBJ2-1	NA	CASSSIRDWMQHEQFF	TGTGCCAGCAGCTCGATCCGGGACTGGATGCAGCATGAGCAGTTCTTC
NA	TRBV10-3	TRBJ1-1	NA	CAISELGTEAFF	TGTGCCATCAGTGAGCTCGGGACTGAAGCTTTCTTT
NA	TRBV2	TRBJ2-1	NA	CASSGGLDNEQFF	TGTGCCAGCAGTGGAGGACTTGACAATGAGCAGTTCTTC
NA	TRBV2	TRBJ1-1	TRBD1	CASEDRGRVRGTEAFF	TGTGCCAGTGAAGACAGGGGACGGGTAAGAGGAACTGAAGCTTTCTTT
NA	TRBV18	TRBJ2-3	NA	CASSPTTGKTSTDTQYF	TGTGCCAGCTCACCAACTACAGGGAAAACTAGCACAGATACGCAGTATTTT
once	TRBV19	TRBJ1-1	TRBD1	CASSARTGRTEAFF	TGTGCCAGTAGTGCCCGGACAGGGAGGACTGAAGCTTTCTTT
NA	TRBV9	TRBJ2-2	NA	CASSAGTSGELFF	TGTGCCAGCAGCGCCGGGACTTCTGGGGAGCTGTTTTTT
NA	TRBV7-8	TRBJ1-5	NA	CASSPQSGNQPQHF	TGTGCCAGCAGCCCCCAAAGCGGCAATCAGCCCCAGCATTTT
NA	TRBV7-3	TRBJ2-1	TRBD2	CASSMGLAGVNEQFF	TGTGCCAGCAGCATGGGACTAGCGGGAGTCAATGAGCAGTTCTTC
NA	TRBV7-6	TRBJ2-3	TRBD2	CASSAGGGTDTQYF	TGTGCCAGCAGCGCGGGGGGGGGCACAGATACGCAGTATTTT
NA	TRBV27	TRBJ1-2	NA	CASSSIPGHYGYTF	TGTGCCAGCAGTTCTATTCCGGGTCACTATGGCTACACCTTC
NA	TRBV30	TRBJ1-5	NA	CAWSFPQSFNQSQHF	TGTGCCTGGAGTTTCCCCCAGTCTTTCAATCAGTCCCAGCATTTT
NA	TRBV5-1	TRBJ2-1	TRBD2	CASKLGAGGTYNEQFF	TGCGCCAGCAAATTGGGAGCGGGAGGAACCTACAATGAGCAGTTCTTC
NA	TRBV27	TRBJ2-3	TRBD2	CASSFRRGGLDTQYF	TGTGCCAGCAGTTTCCGGCGGGGGGGCTTGGATACGCAGTATTTT
NA	TRBV28	TRBJ2-1	TRBD1	CASNLAGDRVNNEQFF	TGTGCCAGCAACCTGGCCGGGGACAGGGTGAACAATGAGCAGTTCTTC
once	TRBV20-1	TRBJ1-3	NA	CSASWGSGGGNTIYF	TGCAGTGCTAGTTGGGGCAGTGGAGGGGGAAACACCATATATTTT
NA	TRBV5-1	TRBJ2-1	NA	CASSPRLDRASYNEQFF	TGCGCCAGCAGCCCACGACTAGACAGGGCCTCCTACAATGAGCAGTTCTTC
NA	TRBV7-2	TRBJ1-5	NA	CASSLGQGGYQPQHF	TGTGCCAGCAGCTTAGGTCAGGGAGGGTATCAGCCCCAGCATTTT
NA	TRBV3-1/TRBV3-2	TRBJ2-3	TRBD2	CASSQGRTSADTQYF	TGTGCCAGCAGCCAAGGAAGGACTAGCGCGGATACGCAGTATTTT
NA	TRBV3-1/TRBV3-2	TRBJ1-2	TRBD1	CASRRTGDGYTF	TGTGCCAGCAGGAGGACAGGGGACGGCTACACCTTC
NA	TRBV19	TRBJ2-5	NA	CASSEQGRRETQYF	TGTGCCAGTAGTGAACAGGGGAGGAGAGAGACCCAGTACTTC
NA	TRBV5-4	TRBJ1-2	TRBD1	CASSPMTGNYGYTF	TGTGCCAGCAGCCCGATGACAGGGAACTATGGCTACACCTTC
NA	TRBV30	TRBJ1-5	TRBD1	CAWGDRSNQPQHF	TGTGCCTGGGGGGACAGGTCAAATCAGCCCCAGCATTTT
NA	TRBV7-2	TRBJ2-1	TRBD1	CASSPGAGGFYNEQFF	TGTGCCAGCAGCCCCGGGGCAGGGGGCTTCTACAATGAGCAGTTCTTC
NA	TRBV6-4	TRBJ2-3	TRBD2	CASSEVLAGGPGDTQYF	TGTGCCAGCAGTGAAGTACTAGCGGGGGGGCCTGGAGATACGCAGTATTTT
NA	TRBV6-4	TRBJ2-3	TRBD1	CASSDSSGGADTQYF	TGTGCCAGCAGTGATTCTTCAGGGGGCGCAGATACGCAGTATTTT
NA	TRBV10-3	TRBJ1-4	TRBD1	CAISSQTGINEKLFF	TGTGCCATCAGTTCTCAGACAGGGATTAATGAAAAACTGTTTTTT
NA	TRBV19	TRBJ1-2	TRBD1	CASSISGQGFGYTF	TGTGCCAGTAGTATTTCGGGACAGGGATTCGGCTACACCTTC
NA	TRBV7-2	TRBJ1-2	TRBD1	CASSLVSNRGSGSGYTF	TGTGCCAGCAGCTTAGTGTCCAACAGGGGATCAGGCAGTGGCTACACCTTC
NA	TRBV19	TRBJ2-5	TRBD2	CASKDLAGVNQETQYF	TGTGCCAGTAAAGACCTAGCGGGAGTTAACCAAGAGACCCAGTACTTC
NA	TRBV18	TRBJ2-5	TRBD2	CASSQLAGVEETQYF	TGTGCCAGCTCCCAGTTAGCGGGAGTGGAAGAGACCCAGTACTTC
NA	TRBV7-6	TRBJ1-3	NA	CASSLAQSGRGNTIYF	TGTGCCAGCAGCTTAGCTCAGTCTGGGAGGGGAAACACCATATATTTT